This T cell receptor (beta chain) was obtained from a study of shared clonotypes between healthy human individuals. The CDR3 runs 15 residues. V dropped 4 bases and J dropped 5; count of bases not matched to a gene: 5. Per the germline V gene, CDR1 is SGDLS and CDR2 is YYNGEE. Clones were sequenced by immunoSEQ multiplex PCR, and TCRdb holds only the in-frame ones, with some missing. Of about 2.3 million clones in the sample, 85% to 95% are singletons; the top ten hold approximately 0.41%. The TCR sequence derives from a man younger than 35 in good health. Some clones in this sample may be carry-over from other donors' samples. Sequenced material: naive CD4+ T cells from PBMCs. Subset specified: CD45RA+ positively selected. This chain joins TRBV9 and TRBJ2-1; 11 bases align to TRBD2. The CDR3 sequence: CASSQGLAVNNEQFF. CDR3 sequence (DNA): TGTGCCAGCAGCCAGGGACTAGCGGTAAACAATGAGCAGTTCTTC.